The present entry profiles one T cell receptor (beta chain) with its context. The antigen remains unidentified. PCR was performed a second time for roughly 7 to 12 cycles using a sample-barcoded 5' primer and a J-beta primer mix. CDR3-containing paired-end reads numbered at least 2.5 million in each sample. TCRdb ran MiXCR on the 5' RACE reads and lists one entry per CDR3 protein. This sample has roughly 1,500,000 distinct CDR3 sequences, with 42% found just once. These data originate in a study of blood T cells in healthy people across ages. Study-level points and caveats: Higher diversity and more naive CD4+ cells were features of long-lived donors, compared to aged donors.

Germline V lookup: CDR1 MNHNS, CDR2 SASEGT. Trimming stripped 0 bases from V and 3 bases from J, with 9 bases between. The CDR3 extends over 14 amino acids. The sequencing sample was made of blood. The receptor was derived from a woman in her late teens or twenties in good health. The gene calls are TRBV6-1 and TRBJ2-7; TRBD1 is a possible D gene (6 bases). The CDR3 region has the DNA TGTGCCAGCAGTGAAGCGGGGGCCTACTACGAGCAGTACTTC. Encoded protein: CASSEAGAYYEQYF.